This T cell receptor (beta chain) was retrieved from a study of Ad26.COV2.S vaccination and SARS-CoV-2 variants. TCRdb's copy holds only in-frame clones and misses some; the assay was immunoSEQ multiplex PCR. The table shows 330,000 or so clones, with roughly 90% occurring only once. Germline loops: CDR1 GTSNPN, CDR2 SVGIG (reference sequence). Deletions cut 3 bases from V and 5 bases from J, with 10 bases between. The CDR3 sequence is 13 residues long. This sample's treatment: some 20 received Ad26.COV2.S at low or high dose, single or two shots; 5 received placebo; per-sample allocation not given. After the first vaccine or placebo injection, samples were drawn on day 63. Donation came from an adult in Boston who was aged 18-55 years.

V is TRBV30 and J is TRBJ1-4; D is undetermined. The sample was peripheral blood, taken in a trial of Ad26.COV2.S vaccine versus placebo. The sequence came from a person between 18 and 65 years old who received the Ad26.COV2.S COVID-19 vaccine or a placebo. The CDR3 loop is CAWSGRVNEKLFF. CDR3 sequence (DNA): TGTGCCTGGAGCGGGAGGGTGAATGAAAAACTGTTTTTT.